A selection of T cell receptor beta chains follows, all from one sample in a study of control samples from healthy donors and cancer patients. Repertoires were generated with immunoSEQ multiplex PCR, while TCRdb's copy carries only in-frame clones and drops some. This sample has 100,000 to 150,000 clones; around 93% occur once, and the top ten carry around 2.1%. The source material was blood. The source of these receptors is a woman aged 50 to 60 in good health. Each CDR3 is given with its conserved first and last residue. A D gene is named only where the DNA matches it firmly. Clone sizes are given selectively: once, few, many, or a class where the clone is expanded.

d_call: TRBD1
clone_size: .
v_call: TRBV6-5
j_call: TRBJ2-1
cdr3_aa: CASTDRGPGNEQFF
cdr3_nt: TGTGCCAGCACCGACAGGGGTCCGGGGAATGAGCAGTTCTTC

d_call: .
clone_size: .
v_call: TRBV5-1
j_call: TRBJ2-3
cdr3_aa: CASTRHSPGVRTDTQYF
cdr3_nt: TGCGCCAGCACCCGCCACTCGCCGGGGGTCCGCACAGATACGCAGTATTTT

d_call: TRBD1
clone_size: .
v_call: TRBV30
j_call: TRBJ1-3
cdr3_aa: CAWRNRGGENTIYF
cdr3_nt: TGTGCCTGGAGGAACAGGGGGGGCGAAAACACCATATATTTT

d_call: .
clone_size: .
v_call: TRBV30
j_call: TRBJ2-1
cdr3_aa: CAATRGGNEQFF
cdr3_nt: TGTGCTGCAACTAGAGGGGGCAATGAGCAGTTCTTC

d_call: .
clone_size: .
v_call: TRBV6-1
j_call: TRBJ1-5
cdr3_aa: CASSEESGNQPQHF
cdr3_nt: TGTGCCAGCAGTGAGGAATCTGGCAATCAGCCCCAGCATTTT

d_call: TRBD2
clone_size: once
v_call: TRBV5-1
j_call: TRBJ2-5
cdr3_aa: CASSSTSAQETQYF
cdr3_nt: TGCGCCAGCAGCTCGACTAGCGCCCAAGAGACCCAGTACTTC

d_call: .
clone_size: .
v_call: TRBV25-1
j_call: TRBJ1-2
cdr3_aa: CASSDPHLQGDDYGYTF
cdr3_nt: TGTGCCAGCAGTGATCCTCATCTCCAAGGGGATGACTATGGCTACACCTTC

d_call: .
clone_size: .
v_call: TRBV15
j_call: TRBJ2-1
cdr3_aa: CATSREEGSWNEQFF
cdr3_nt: TGTGCCACCAGCAGAGAAGAGGGGTCGTGGAATGAGCAGTTCTTC

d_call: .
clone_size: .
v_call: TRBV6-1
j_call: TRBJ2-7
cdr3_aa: CASSDMGASSYEQYF
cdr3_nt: TGTGCCAGCAGTGATATGGGCGCGAGCTCCTACGAGCAGTACTTC

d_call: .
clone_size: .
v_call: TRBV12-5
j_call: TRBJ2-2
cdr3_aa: CASGLVLGNTGELFF
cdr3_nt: TGTGCTAGTGGTTTGGTACTAGGGAACACCGGGGAGCTGTTTTTT

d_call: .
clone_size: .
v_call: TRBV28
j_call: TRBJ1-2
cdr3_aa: CATLRGVLGYTF
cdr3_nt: TGTGCCACTCTGAGAGGGGTGCTTGGCTACACCTTC

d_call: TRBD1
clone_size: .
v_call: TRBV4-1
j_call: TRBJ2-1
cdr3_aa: CASSQGDRANNEQFF
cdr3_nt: TGCGCCAGCAGCCAAGGGGACAGGGCTAACAATGAGCAGTTCTTC

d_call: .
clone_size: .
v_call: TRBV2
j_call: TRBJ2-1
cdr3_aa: CASSYRDRSNNEQFF
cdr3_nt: TGTGCCAGCAGCTATCGAGACAGATCCAACAATGAGCAGTTCTTC

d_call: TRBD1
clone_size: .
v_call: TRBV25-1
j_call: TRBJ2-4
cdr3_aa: CASSDPGQGHKNIQYF
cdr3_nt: TGTGCCAGCAGTGACCCGGGACAGGGGCACAAAAACATTCAGTACTTC

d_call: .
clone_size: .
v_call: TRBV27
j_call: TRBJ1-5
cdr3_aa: CASSLEGRGQPQHF
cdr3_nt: TGTGCCAGCAGTTTAGAGGGAAGGGGTCAGCCCCAGCATTTT

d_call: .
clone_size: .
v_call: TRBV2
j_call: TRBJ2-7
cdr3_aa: CASSGGAREQYF
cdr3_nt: TGTGCCAGCAGTGGGGGGGCTCGGGAGCAGTACTTC

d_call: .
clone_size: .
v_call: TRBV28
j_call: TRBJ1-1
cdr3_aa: CASSLEWTTEAFF
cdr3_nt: TGTGCCAGCAGTTTGGAGTGGACCACTGAAGCTTTCTTT

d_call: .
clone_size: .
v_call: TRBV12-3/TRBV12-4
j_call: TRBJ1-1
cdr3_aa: CASSLNSNEAFF
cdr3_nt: TGTGCCAGCAGTTTAAATTCAAACGAAGCTTTCTTT

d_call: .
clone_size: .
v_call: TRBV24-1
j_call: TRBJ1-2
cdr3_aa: CATSDSRHRSGGYTF
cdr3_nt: TGTGCCACCAGTGACTCCCGACACCGATCGGGTGGCTACACCTTC

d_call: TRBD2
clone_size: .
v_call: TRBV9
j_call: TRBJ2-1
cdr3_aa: CASSPGVSSGRFDNEQFF
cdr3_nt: TGTGCCAGCAGCCCCGGAGTGTCTAGCGGGCGTTTTGACAATGAGCAGTTCTTC

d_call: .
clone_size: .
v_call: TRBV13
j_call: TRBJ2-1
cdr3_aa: CASSLESPGPENEQFF
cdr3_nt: TGTGCCAGCAGCTTAGAATCGCCCGGACCGGAAAATGAGCAGTTCTTC

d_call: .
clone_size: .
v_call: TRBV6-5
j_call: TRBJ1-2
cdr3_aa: CAAGGAAPNYGYTF
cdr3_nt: TGTGCTGCGGGGGGCGCGGCGCCTAACTATGGCTACACCTTC

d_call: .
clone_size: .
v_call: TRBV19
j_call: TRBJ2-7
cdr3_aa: CASARGGTSYEQYF
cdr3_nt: TGTGCCAGTGCCCGTGGGGGGACCTCCTACGAGCAGTACTTC

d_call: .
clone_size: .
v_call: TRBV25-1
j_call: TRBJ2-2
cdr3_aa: CASGGLGPAGELFF
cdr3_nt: TGTGCCAGCGGGGGACTGGGTCCGGCCGGGGAGCTGTTTTTT

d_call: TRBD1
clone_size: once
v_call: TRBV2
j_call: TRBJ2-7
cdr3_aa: CASSGTAFYEQYF
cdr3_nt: TGTGCCAGCTCCGGGACAGCGTTCTACGAGCAGTACTTC

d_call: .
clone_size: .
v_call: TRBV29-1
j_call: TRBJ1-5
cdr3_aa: CSVRDHSNQPQHF
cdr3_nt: TGCAGCGTCCGGGACCATAGCAATCAGCCCCAGCATTTT

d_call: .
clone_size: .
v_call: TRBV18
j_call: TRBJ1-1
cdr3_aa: CASSPPGGTEAFF
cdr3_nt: TGTGCCAGCTCACCACCCGGGGGGACTGAAGCTTTCTTT

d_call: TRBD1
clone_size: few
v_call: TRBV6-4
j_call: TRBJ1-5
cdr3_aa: CASSETGGSNQPQHF
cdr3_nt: TGTGCCAGCAGTGAAACAGGGGGTAGCAATCAGCCCCAGCATTTT

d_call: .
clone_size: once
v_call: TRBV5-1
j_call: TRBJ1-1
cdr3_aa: CASSLEAPSLSEAFF
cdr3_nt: TGCGCCAGCAGCTTGGAGGCACCGAGTTTGTCTGAAGCTTTCTTT